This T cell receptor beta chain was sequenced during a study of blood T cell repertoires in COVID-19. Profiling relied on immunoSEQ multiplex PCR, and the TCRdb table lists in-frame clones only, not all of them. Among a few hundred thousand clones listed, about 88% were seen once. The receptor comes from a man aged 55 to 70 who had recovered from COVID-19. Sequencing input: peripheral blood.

In DNA, the CDR3 is TGTGCCAGCAGCTTGGTTGGACAGGGGAGATATGGCTACACCTTC. Translated, it gives CASSLVGQGRYGYTF. The chain employs TRBV5-8 and TRBJ1-2; TRBD1 matches 9 bases. With V trimmed by 0 bases and J by 5 bases, 5 bases remained unmatched. Germline V CDR1 and CDR2: SGHTS, YDEGEE. The CDR3 is made up of 15 amino acids.